The sequence of this T cell receptor beta chain was determined in a study of human T cells and chemical hapten exposure. Study-wide context: 2% DPC was applied to about 2 cm by about 2 cm of upper inner arm skin for sensitization. General study findings and limits: Sensitization with DPC brought no change to TCRs above 1 in 1000 in frequency. Expanded TCRs clustered into significantly more large CDR3 similarity groups than controls, the analysis revealed.

The time point denotes: pre-sensitization, week 0. Treatment indicated: therapeutic diphenylcyclopropenone sensitization with weekly scalp DPC. Donors were 18 to 70-year-old alopecia patients suitable for DPC. J lost 4 bases, V lost 4 bases, and 9 bases had no gene match. Germline CDR1 and CDR2: SGHRS and YFSETQ. CDR3 length equals 15 residues. As regards this clonotype: Its antigen is as yet unknown.

MiXCR, run by TCRdb on the RACE reads, gives a single entry per CDR3 protein. The sample holds 350,000 to 400,000 distinct CDR3 sequences, 4.5% to 5.5% seen once. V and J are TRBV5-1 and TRBJ2-5, with 8 bases matching TRBD1. The sample was whole blood, taken in connection with sensitization to the hapten diphenylcyclopropenone (DPC). This sequence originates from a woman aged 50 to 65 with alopecia areata. Some clones in this sample may be carry-over from other donors' samples. In DNA form, the CDR3 reads TGCGCCAGCAGCCCTCAGACAGGGGATGGAGAGACCCAGTACTTC. Translation gives CASSPQTGDGETQYF.